Listed here are 25 T cell receptor beta chains from one sample, sequenced in a study of siplizumab effects on memory and regulatory T cells. Data came from immunoSEQ multiplex PCR; TCRdb stores just in-frame clones and leaves some out. There are roughly 100,000 clones in the sample; approximately 94% occur only once, and approximately 0.32% lies in the top ten. Sequenced input: CD4+ T cells sorted from blood. The receptors were sampled from a human donor in good health.

The chain carries TRBV7-9 and TRBJ2-4; D is unresolved. Looked up from germline, CDR1 is SEHNR and CDR2 is FQNEAQ (reference sequence). This CDR3 region has 12 residues. Trimming removed 5 bases from V and 6 bases from J, with 8 bases in between. CDR3 coding DNA: TGTGCCAGCAGCGATGAACCAAACATTCAGTACTTC. As protein: CASSDEPNIQYF. The whole variable domain, remainder taken from reference TRBV7-9 and TRBJ2-4, is DTGVSQNPRHKITKRGQNVTFRCDPISEHNRLYWYRQTLGQGPEFLTYFQNEAQLEKSRLLSDRFSAERPKGSFSTLEIQRTEQGDSAMYLCASSDEPNIQYFGAGTRLSVL.

V gene TRBV30 combines with J gene TRBJ2-1, with D uncertain. The ends were cut back, 4 bases at V and 8 bases at J, with 9 bases in the middle. This CDR3 comprises 11 residues. CDR1 and CDR2 (germline): GTSNPN, SVGIG (reference sequence). CDR3 DNA: TGTGCCTGGATGATCCGGGATGAGCAGTTCTTC. It specifies CAWMIRDEQFF.

The CDR3 DNA follows: TGTGCCAGCAGCCCGTCCCCAACCTATGGCTACACCTTC. Translation: CASSPSPTYGYTF. The chain joins TRBV14 to TRBJ1-2; D unclear. Germline loops: CDR1 SGHDN, CDR2 FVKESK. The CDR3 is 13 amino acids. The V end lost 4 bases, the J end lost 4 bases, and 10 bases lay between the germline ends.

V usage is TRBV5-1 and J usage is TRBJ2-2, with 7 nucleotides matching TRBD1. This CDR3 region has 15 residues. The V and J ends lost 5 bases and 1 base, in that order; junction bases with no gene match: 5. Germline CDR1 is SGHRS and CDR2 is YFSETQ. The CDR3 region is CASRKGQENTGELFF. The DNA of the CDR3 is TGCGCCAGCAGGAAAGGACAGGAGAACACCGGGGAGCTGTTTTTT.

This clone was seen just once. This chain links TRBV14 with TRBJ1-2, with 12 bases fitting TRBD1. With 6 bases clipped from V and 4 bases from J, the junction kept 12 bases outside the gene matches. CDR1 SGHDN and CDR2 FVKESK come from the germline V gene. CDR3 length: 17 residues. The CDR3 sequence: CASSSRPGQGAPYGYTF. The CDR3 DNA reads TGTGCCAGCAGTTCGAGGCCGGGACAGGGGGCCCCCTATGGCTACACCTTC. The variable domain in full, completed from reference TRBV14 and TRBJ1-2, reads EAGVTQFPSHSVIEKGQTVTLRCDPISGHDNLYWYRRVMGKEIKFLLHFVKESKQDESGMPNNRFLAERTGGTYSTLKVQPAELEDSGVYFCASSSRPGQGAPYGYTFGSGTRLTVV.

The chain recombines TRBV5-3 with TRBJ2-7; D remains ambiguous. TRBV5-3 is identified as an open reading frame with a role that is uncertain. The ends were cut back, 2 bases at V and 4 bases at J, with 7 bases in the middle. The CDR3 is 12 amino acids. CDR3 sequence: CARSFPMYEQYF. CDR3 coding DNA: TGTGCCAGAAGCTTCCCCATGTACGAGCAGTACTTC.

The chain recombines TRBV27 with TRBJ2-7; TRBD2 matches 9 bases. The V gene end was trimmed by 3 bases and the J gene end by 2 bases; junction bases not matched to a gene: 5. The CDR3 covers 15 residues. The germline gives CDR1 MNHEY, CDR2 SMNVEV (reference sequence). CDR3 sequence reads: CASSLVAGAPYEQYF. The CDR3 region has the DNA TGTGCCAGCAGTTTGGTAGCGGGGGCCCCCTACGAGCAGTACTTC.

V and J are TRBV5-1 and TRBJ2-7; no clear D. From germline, CDR1 is SGHRS and CDR2 YFSETQ. The CDR3 totals 11 residues. Trimming removed 2 bases from V and 5 bases from J, with 5 bases in between. The CDR3: CASSFQDEQYF. DNA for the CDR3: TGCGCCAGCAGCTTTCAAGACGAGCAGTACTTC.

This clone was seen a handful of times. This sequence joins TRBV7-6 and TRBJ2-2; D may be TRBD1 (6 bases). In germline, CDR1 is SGHVS, CDR2 FNYEAQ. The V and J ends lost 5 bases and 1 base respectively, with 8 bases between them. The CDR3 length is 14 residues. DNA for the CDR3: TGTGCCAGCAGCCAGGGACAGAACACCGGGGAGCTGTTTTTT. It specifies CASSQGQNTGELFF.

V and J are TRBV18 and TRBJ2-1; the match to TRBD2 covers 8 bases. The CDR3 is 13 residues long. Germline V gene data show CDR1 as KGHSH and CDR2 as LQKENI. V shed 4 bases, J shed 10 bases, and the junction held 6 bases outside the gene matches. The CDR3 nucleotides are TGTGCCAGCTCACAGACGCGGGGGGACGAGCAGTTCTTC. Translated: CASSQTRGDEQFF.

The chain has TRBV23-1 and TRBJ2-2, with 9 bases identical to TRBD1. TRBV23-1 falls under the ORF class, with uncertain function. CDR3 length: 16 residues. Trimming cost V 2 bases and J 6 bases; bases outside gene matches: 7. The CDR3 reads CASSQDRGSVSGELFF. CDR3 bases: TGCGCCAGCAGTCAAGACAGGGGGTCTGTATCCGGGGAGCTGTTTTTT.

The chain links TRBV6-1 to TRBJ2-5, with D possibly TRBD2 on 6 matching bases. The J call could be wrong; TRBJ2-7 is a better fit for the DNA end. Germline values: CDR1 MNHNS, CDR2 SASEGT. The CDR3 contains 16 residues. In DNA, the CDR3 is TGTGCCAGCAGTGAAGTTTTCGGCGGGGTGGGCTACGAGCAGTACTTC. This sequence encodes CASSEVFGGVGYEQYF.

This clone occurred a few times. The rearrangement joins TRBV5-8 to TRBJ2-3; D remains unclear. CDR1 and CDR2 from the germline V gene are SGHTS and YDEGEE. The CDR3 is made up of 10 amino acids. Trimming cost V 7 bases and J 6 bases, with 6 bases left between them. CDR3 protein: CASPGDTQYF. CDR3 nucleotide sequence: TGTGCCAGCCCGGGTGATACGCAGTATTTT. The entire variable domain, with the rest obtained from reference TRBV5-8 and TRBJ2-3, is as follows: EAGVTQSPTHLIKTRGQQATLRCSPISGHTSVYWYQQALGLGLQFLLWYDEGEERNRGNFPPRFSGRQFPNYSSELNVNALELEDSALYLCASPGDTQYFGPGTRLTVL.

The chain links TRBV19 to TRBJ2-3; 7 bases fit TRBD1. The CDR3 contains 16 residues. V lost 9 bases, J lost 8 bases, and 20 bases stayed unmatched. In germline, CDR1 is LNHDA, CDR2 SQIVND (reference sequence). The CDR3 loop is CASRQGGVQITGTQYF. The CDR3 DNA is TGTGCCAGCCGACAGGGTGGGGTCCAAATAACGGGTACGCAGTATTTT.

This chain uses TRBV4-2 with TRBJ2-5, with D uncertain. CDR3 length equals 14 residues. The germline gives CDR1 LGHNA, CDR2 YNFKEQ. Trimming took off 1 base at V and 5 bases at J, with 11 bases between the two ends. The CDR3 nucleotides are TGTGCCAGCAGCCAAGTGGGGAAGGTGGAGACCCAGTACTTC. Protein sequence: CASSQVGKVETQYF.

The chain links TRBV29-1 to TRBJ2-3, with a weak D call TRBD1 (5 bases). The CDR3 has 13 residues. The germline V gene encodes CDR1 SQVTM and CDR2 ANQGSEA. Trimming took 4 bases from V and 3 from J, leaving 11 bases between them. DNA of the CDR3: TGCAGCGTTGTAGGCCCAGGGACAGATACGCAGTATTTT. It translates to CSVVGPGTDTQYF.

The chain carries TRBV30 and TRBJ1-2; TRBD1 matches 8 bases. The J segment lost 4 bases and the V segment lost 7 bases, leaving 8 bases of the junction unmatched. This CDR3 has 13 amino acids. CDR1 and CDR2 from the germline V gene are GTSNPN and SVGIG (reference sequence). The CDR3 region is CALNGGQGYGYTF. CDR3 nucleotide sequence: TGTGCCTTGAACGGTGGACAGGGCTATGGCTACACCTTC. The variable domain in full, with the rest retrieved from reference TRBV30 and TRBJ1-2, is SQTIHQWPATLVQPVGSPLSLECTVEGTSNPNLYWYRQAAGRGLQLLFYSVGIGQISSEVPQNLSASRPQDRQFILSSKKLLLSDSGFYLCALNGGQGYGYTFGSGTRLTVV.

This chain uses TRBV12-1 with TRBJ1-5; the D call of TRBD1 is as the table states it, not checked on the DNA. TRBV12-1 is termed a pseudogene. The CDR3 runs to 14 residues. The CDR3 reads CASSQKNSNQPQHF. As DNA, the CDR3 is TGTGCCAGCAGCCAAAAAAATAGCAATCAGCCCCAGCATTTT.

The CDR3 protein is CASRPGVAMETQYF. In nucleotides, the CDR3 is TGTGCCAGCAGGCCTGGTGTGGCTATGGAGACCCAGTACTTC. The chain uses TRBV6-5 and TRBJ2-5; no firm D call. The CDR3 is 14 amino acids. The germline V gene has CDR1 MNHEY and CDR2 SVGAGI. The V end was cut by 6 bases, the J end by 5 bases, with 16 bases between.

The chain uses TRBV9 and TRBJ2-1; a possible D gene is TRBD1 (6 bases). V shed 0 bases and J shed 5 bases, with 30 bases lying between them. CDR1 is SGDLS, CDR2 YYNGEE, per germline. The CDR3 consists of 21 residues. The CDR3 nucleotides read TGTGCCAGCAGCGTAGCCTATGCAGGTCAGGTAGTGGGGGCGAAGGACAATGAGCAGTTCTTC. It yields the protein CASSVAYAGQVVGAKDNEQFF.

The CDR3 loop reads CASRTGGAGEKLFF. The CDR3 bases are TGTGCCAGCAGAACAGGGGGCGCGGGTGAAAAACTGTTTTTT. This chain connects TRBV6-1 to TRBJ1-4; 9 bases agree with TRBD1. Germline loops: CDR1 MNHNS, CDR2 SASEGT. After removal of 6 bases from V and 7 bases from J, the junction contained 6 bases not matched to a gene. The length of the CDR3 is 14 residues.

This chain joins TRBV18 and TRBJ2-3, with 7 bases identical to TRBD1. This CDR3 is built from 15 residues. Per the germline V gene, CDR1 is KGHSH and CDR2 is LQKENI. With V trimmed by 5 bases and J by 1 base, 6 bases remained unmatched. The CDR3 bases are TGTGCCAGCTCAACGAGGGGGCTTGGCACAGATACGCAGTATTTT. It specifies CASSTRGLGTDTQYF.

This clone was picked up a small number of times. The chain couples TRBV18 to TRBJ2-3, with 11 bases that match TRBD1. CDR3 length: 14 amino acids. In germline, CDR1 is KGHSH, CDR2 LQKENI. Losses at the gene ends were 4 bases for V and 4 bases for J; bases not matched to a gene: 1. CDR3 DNA: TGTGCCAGCTCACTGGACAGGGGGCCAGATACGCAGTATTTT. Translation gives CASSLDRGPDTQYF.

V gene TRBV4-2 combines with J gene TRBJ2-1; no definite D call. CDR1 and CDR2 (germline): LGHNA, YNFKEQ. V dropped 1 base and J dropped 5 bases, with 6 bases sitting between them. This CDR3 is built from 13 residues. The CDR3 DNA follows: TGTGCCAGCAGCCAAGTGTCGGACAATGAGCAGTTCTTC. Translating it yields CASSQVSDNEQFF.

CDR3 amino acids: CASSTRLAGENEQFF. As DNA, the CDR3 is TGTGCCAGCAGCACACGACTAGCGGGAGAAAATGAGCAGTTCTTC. The chain uses TRBV9 and TRBJ2-1; 12 positions agree with TRBD2. V dropped 4 bases and J dropped 7; count of bases not matched to a gene: 6. The CDR3 contains 15 residues. CDR1 is SGDLS, CDR2 YYNGEE, per germline. Based on the CDR3 plus reference TRBV9 and TRBJ2-1, the full variable domain is DSGVTQTPKHLITATGQRVTLRCSPRSGDLSVYWYQQSLDQGLQFLIQYYNGEERAKGNILERFSAQQFPDLHSELNLSSLELGDSALYFCASSTRLAGENEQFFGPGTRLTVL.